The 18 T cell receptor beta chains listed next were all sequenced from one sample in a study of cytomegalovirus exposure and HLA in healthy donors (dated by TCRdb to between 2016 and 2019). Library preparation used the immunoSEQ multiplex PCR assay. For the multiplex PCR, a mixture combining 60 forward primers for TCR Vbeta segments and 13 reverse primers for TCR Jbeta segments was used. Here the immuneACCESS table is served through TCRdb, limited to in-frame sequences with V and J called. Missing clones are a known gap in these copies; in checked studies unresolved V genes cover under half, and the rest lacks a known reason. The sample table shows 150,000 to 200,000 clones, and 80% to 90% are seen once. The ten largest make up about 9.3% of the sample. The specimen was PBMCs. These receptors came from a man between 18 and 35 years old in good health and CMV-seropositive.

The CDR3, as DNA: TGTGCCAGCAGCTTAGTCTCCCTAGCGGGGGGGTACAATGAGCAGTTCTTC. Translated, it gives CASSLVSLAGGYNEQFF. The chain links TRBV7-2 to TRBJ2-1; 12 positions match TRBD2. Germline CDR1 SGHTA, CDR2 FQGNSA. Trimming took 1 base from V and 4 from J; bases not matched to a gene: 5. CDR3 length: 17 residues.

As concerns this clone: One end of the junction is discordant with germline, which a read error may explain. V is TRBV9 and J is TRBJ2-3; TRBD1 matches 7 bases. CDR3 length: 13 amino acids. Germline lookup yields CDR1 SGDLS and CDR2 YYNGEE. The CDR3 nucleotides are TGTGCCAGCAGCGTAGGGGGGACAGATGCGCAGTATTTT. Protein: CASSVGGTDAQYF.

The chain uses TRBV15 and TRBJ2-7, with D perhaps matching TRBD2 (6 bases). This CDR3 region has 15 residues. Germline CDR1 and CDR2: LNHNV and YYDKDF (reference sequence). Deletions cut 3 bases from V and 0 bases from J, with 12 bases between. CDR3 nucleotide sequence: TGTGCCACCAGCAGCTTCGGGGGTACCTCCTACGAGCAGTACTTC. Its translation: CATSSFGGTSYEQYF.

J is TRBJ2-7 and V is TRBV7-9, with 9 bases identical to TRBD1. This CDR3 comprises 14 residues. Germline trimming cut 3 bases from V and 5 bases from J; bases unmatched to any gene: 5. CDR1 is SEHNR, CDR2 FQNEAQ, per germline (reference sequence). CDR3 amino acids: CASSLGDRDHEQYF. CDR3 bases: TGTGCCAGCAGCTTGGGGGACAGGGACCACGAGCAGTACTTC.

As for this clone: The sample holds other DNA sequences that translate to the same CDR3. The V and J genes are TRBV5-1 and TRBJ2-7; 10 nucleotides align to TRBD1. Germline assignment: CDR1 SGHRS and CDR2 YFSETQ. The CDR3 consists of 13 residues. V lost 5 bases to trimming and J lost 3 bases; unmatched junction nucleotides: 2. The CDR3 is CASRGTGDYEQYF. As DNA, the CDR3 is TGCGCCAGCAGAGGGACAGGGGACTACGAGCAGTACTTC.

This clone was recorded once. The chain links TRBV6-5 to TRBJ1-1; perhaps TRBD1 as D (5 bases). The V gene's germline CDR1 is MNHEY and CDR2 SVGAGI. The CDR3 has 16 amino acids. V lost 0 bases to trimming and J lost 0 bases, with 11 bases between them. The CDR3 DNA reads as TGTGCCAGCAGTTACTCGGTCGGGACTATGAACACTGAAGCTTTCTTT. Protein: CASSYSVGTMNTEAFF.

The rearrangement joins TRBV5-1 to TRBJ2-1; no reliable D call. The length of the CDR3 is 16 residues. The V end lost 2 bases, the J end lost 2 bases, and 14 bases lay between the germline ends. CDR1 is SGHRS, CDR2 YFSETQ, per germline. The chain's CDR3 is CASSFPSTQTYNEQFF. In nucleotides, the CDR3 is TGCGCCAGCAGCTTTCCTTCGACTCAGACCTACAATGAGCAGTTCTTC.

This chain uses TRBV5-6 with TRBJ2-5; perhaps TRBD2 as D (5 bases). Trimming removed 2 bases at V and 5 bases at J, with 10 bases between. CDR3 length equals 13 residues. Germline lookup yields CDR1 SGHDT and CDR2 YYEEEE. CDR3: CASSFVTGETQYF. CDR3 DNA sequence: TGTGCCAGCAGCTTCGTCACGGGGGAGACCCAGTACTTC.

The J gene is TRBJ1-3, the V gene TRBV5-1; D is perhaps TRBD1 (6 bases). The CDR3 sequence is 16 residues long. The germline CDR1 and CDR2 sequences are SGHRS and YFSETQ. V was shortened by 4 bases and J by 0 bases, with 14 bases between the two germline ends. The CDR3 bases are TGCGCCAGCAGCGGGGGCCCTCCCAGCTCTGGAAACACCATATATTTT. It translates to CASSGGPPSSGNTIYF.

This rearrangement joins TRBV18 to TRBJ1-1; D uncertain. The ends were cut back, 2 bases at V and 3 bases at J, with 19 bases in the middle. Germline CDR1 KGHSH, CDR2 LQKENI. The CDR3 loop spans 17 amino acids. This chain's CDR3 is CASSPVGAAWGDTEAFF. CDR3 nucleotides: TGTGCCAGCTCACCAGTGGGAGCAGCGTGGGGTGACACTGAAGCTTTCTTT.

The chain recombines TRBV11-2 with TRBJ1-4; D is possibly TRBD1 (6 bases). Between the trimmed V and J ends, which lost 1 base and 7 bases, there was a span of 7 bases. CDR3 length equals 13 residues. Germline V gives CDR1 SGHAT, CDR2 FQNNGV. The CDR3 loop reads CASSLVGGEKLFF. The CDR3 DNA reads as TGTGCCAGCAGCTTAGTAGGGGGTGAAAAACTGTTTTTT. Full variable domain (missing parts from reference TRBV11-2 and TRBJ1-4): EAGVAQSPRYKIIEKRQSVAFWCNPISGHATLYWYQQILGQGPKLLIQFQNNGVVDDSQLPKDRFSAERLKGVDSTLKIQPAKLEDSAVYLCASSLVGGEKLFFGSGTQLSVL.

The V gene is TRBV19, the J gene TRBJ2-7; TRBD1 matches 7 bases. Germline V gives CDR1 LNHDA, CDR2 SQIVND (reference sequence). J lost 2 bases, V lost 5 bases, and 6 bases had no gene match. This CDR3 contains 14 residues. The CDR3 here is CASSFGQVPYEQYF. The CDR3 region has the DNA TGTGCCAGTAGTTTTGGACAGGTTCCCTACGAGCAGTACTTC.

V and J are TRBV6-1 and TRBJ1-6, with D tentatively TRBD1 (5 bases). Trimming left V 1 base short and J 8 bases short, with 9 bases between. The germline CDR1 and CDR2 sequences are MNHNS and SASEGT. There are 14 residues in the CDR3. The CDR3: CASSEGRVDSPLHF. Written as DNA, the CDR3 is TGTGCCAGCAGTGAAGGCAGGGTTGATTCACCCCTCCACTTT.

The chain combines TRBV10-3 with TRBJ1-5; a possible D gene is TRBD1 (5 bases). The CDR3 sequence is 16 residues long. Per the germline V gene, CDR1 is ENHRY and CDR2 is SYGVKD. With 0 bases removed from V and 2 bases from J, the gap between germline ends came to 11 bases. Written as DNA, the CDR3 is TGTGCCATCAGTGAGTCGCAGGGAACGGGCAATCAGCCCCAGCATTTT. This sequence encodes CAISESQGTGNQPQHF.

The chain carries TRBV7-2 and TRBJ1-1; 8 bases align to TRBD1. The CDR3 is made up of 14 amino acids. The V and J ends lost 2 bases and 3 bases, in that order; junction bases with no gene match: 2. From germline, CDR1 is SGHTA and CDR2 FQGNSA. CDR3 amino acids: CASSLQGAYTEAFF. For the CDR3, the DNA is TGTGCCAGCAGCTTACAGGGGGCGTACACTGAAGCTTTCTTT.

The chain carries TRBV7-7 and TRBJ2-1; D gene unclear. This CDR3 region has 16 residues. Between the trimmed V and J ends, which lost 5 bases and 0 bases, there was a span of 14 bases. Germline V gene data show CDR1 as SSHAT and CDR2 as FNYEAQ (reference sequence). The CDR3, as DNA: TGTGCCAGCAGCCCCACCCCAACGAGCTCCTACAATGAGCAGTTCTTC. It translates to CASSPTPTSSYNEQFF.

This clone occurred a few times. J is TRBJ1-1 and V is TRBV30; weak D call: TRBD1 (6 bases). Germline assignment: CDR1 GTSNPN and CDR2 SVGIG (reference sequence). The V gene lost 1 base and the J gene lost 0 bases, with 6 bases spanning the gap. This CDR3 region has 13 residues. The CDR3 coding sequence is TGTGCCTGGAGTGCAGGGGTGAACACTGAAGCTTTCTTT. Translated, it gives CAWSAGVNTEAFF.

The chain joins TRBV6-4 to TRBJ2-5, with 7 bases lining up with TRBD2. The J call may not be correct, given that the DNA end is closer to TRBJ2-7. The CDR3 extends over 14 amino acids. Germline CDR1 MRHNA, CDR2 SNTAGT. CDR3 DNA sequence: TGTGCCAGCAGTGTTGAGGCGGGAGCTTACGAGCAGTACTTC. As protein: CASSVEAGAYEQYF.